The clone carrying this T cell receptor (beta chain) was counted only a few times. Its antigen is unidentified. The V end was cut by 1 base, the J end by 3 bases, with 9 bases between. Per germline, CDR1 SQVTM and CDR2 ANQGSEA. CDR3 length equals 13 residues. Mixed lymphocyte reaction cells underwent 6 days of coculture at 37°C. The authors labelled responder PBMCs with CFSE and stimulator PBMCs with Violet Dye, and mixed them 1:1. The data are from a study of siplizumab effects on memory and regulatory T cells. Study conclusions and caveats: Mean Treg-derived proportions of mappable alloreactive CD4+ clones were less than 75% for siplizumab and roughly 27% for controls. Most alloreactive clones went unmapped to unstimulated subsets; only a minor fraction mapped. Siplizumab significantly decreased alloreactive sequences from unstimulated CD4+ memory cells.

Profiled with immunoSEQ multiplex PCR; TCRdb holds only in-frame clones, not every one. Of fewer than 20,000 clones in the sample, 45% to 60% are singletons; the top ten hold around 5%. Sequencing was performed on CFSE-low (dividing) CD4+ T cells sorted from an allogeneic mixed lymphocyte reaction. The clonotype was recovered from a human donor in good health; the cells came from an allogeneic mixed lymphocyte reaction. This rearrangement joins TRBV29-1 to TRBJ1-1, with D unresolved. The CDR3 region is CSVEGAEYTEAFF. The CDR3, as DNA: TGCAGCGTTGAAGGAGCAGAGTACACTGAAGCTTTCTTT.